The present entry profiles one T cell receptor (beta chain) with its context. As handled by the study authors: Amplification from reference gene primers served as the basis for estimated nucleated cell counts. Sequenced by immunoSEQ multiplex PCR; TCRdb stores in-frame clones only, minus some. The V and J calls and clone size come from that table; D and trimming were worked out from the DNA. The table shows nearly 250,000 clones, with 75% to 85% occurring only once. This specimen comes from a study of blood T cell repertoires in COVID-19. Participant age was roughly 18 to 95 years, and participants resided in fewer than 30 US areas. J lost 1 base, V lost 0 bases, and 13 bases had no gene match. Germline CDR1 reads GTSNPN; CDR2 reads SVGIG (reference sequence). This CDR3 spans 18 amino acids.

Sequenced: PBMCs or T cells enriched from blood (not recorded which). The rearrangement joins TRBV30 to TRBJ2-5, with 8 bases aligning to TRBD2. The clonotype originates from a woman aged 45-59 years with acute COVID-19. In nucleotides, the CDR3 is TGTGCCTGGAGTGTCTTGCCCGGGGGGGCCCTCCCCCAAGAGACCCAGTACTTC. Its protein product is CAWSVLPGGALPQETQYF.